This T cell receptor beta chain comes out of a study of blood T cell repertoires in COVID-19. The CDR3 length is 16 residues. J was trimmed by 4 bases and V by 4 bases; bases with no gene match: 7. Germline CDR1 LNHNV, CDR2 YYDKDF (reference sequence). Measured with immunoSEQ multiplex PCR; TCRdb has only the in-frame clones, and not every one. The data hold tens of thousands of clones, with about 88% observed a single time. The chain links TRBV15 to TRBJ2-1; 10 nucleotides align to TRBD1. The origin of this receptor is a man over 45 with active COVID-19. Sequencing was carried out using peripheral blood. CDR3 DNA: TGTGCCACCAGCAAATCCCGGGGACAGGGGTACAATGAGCAGTTCTTC. This codes for CATSKSRGQGYNEQFF.